Listed here are 24 T cell receptor beta chains from one sample, sequenced in a study of cytomegalovirus exposure and HLA in healthy donors. Clones were read by immunoSEQ multiplex PCR, and TCRdb kept only the in-frame ones, dropping some. The sample shows around 120,000 clones, roughly 89% of them seen only once. Material: PBMCs. All receptors derive from a woman between 18 and 29 years old in good health and CMV-seronegative.

The J gene is TRBJ2-7, the V gene TRBV6-4, with 8 bases matching TRBD2. J was trimmed by 6 bases and V by 0 bases; bases with no gene match: 13. This CDR3 has 17 residues. Germline V gene lookup returns CDR1 MRHNA and CDR2 SNTAGT. For the CDR3, the DNA is TGTGCCAGCAGTGACTCTTTCGGGAGGGCCAAAAAGGGCGAGCAGTACTTC. Translating it yields CASSDSFGRAKKGEQYF.

The chain combines TRBV9 with TRBJ1-1, with TRBD1 as a possible D gene (6 bases). Germline CDR1 reads SGDLS; CDR2 reads YYNGEE. The CDR3 has 14 amino acids. Trimming took 0 bases from V and 5 from J, leaving 11 bases between them. Here the CDR3 reads CASSVGGGPTEAFF. For the CDR3, the DNA is TGTGCCAGCAGCGTAGGCGGGGGGCCGACTGAAGCTTTCTTT.

The gene calls are TRBV7-2 and TRBJ2-1; tentatively, D is TRBD2 (6 bases). Between the trimmed V and J ends, which lost 2 bases and 3 bases, there was a span of 8 bases. Germline assignment: CDR1 SGHTA and CDR2 FQGNSA. This CDR3 spans 14 amino acids. The CDR3 DNA reads TGTGCCAGCAGCTTATCTAGCGACTACAATGAGCAGTTCTTC. It encodes CASSLSSDYNEQFF.

The rearrangement links TRBV25-1 to TRBJ2-5, with D perhaps matching TRBD1 (5 bases). V lost 3 bases, J lost 4 bases, and 24 bases lay in between. The CDR3 is 18 amino acids. Germline V lookup: CDR1 MGHDK, CDR2 SYGVNS. The CDR3 spells CASSEVYGYGVQGETQYF. In DNA, the CDR3 is TGTGCCAGCAGTGAGGTTTATGGTTATGGGGTTCAGGGAGAGACCCAGTACTTC.

The chain combines TRBV27 with TRBJ1-1; unclear D gene. The V end lost 2 bases, the J end lost 1 base, and 5 bases lay between the germline ends. The CDR3 consists of 13 residues. The germline CDR1 and CDR2 sequences are MNHEY and SMNVEV (reference sequence). Written as DNA, the CDR3 is TGTGCCAGCAGTTTAACGGGGAACACTGAAGCTTTCTTT. Translation gives CASSLTGNTEAFF.

This rearrangement joins TRBV6-1 to TRBJ2-1; D possibly corresponds to TRBD1 (6 bases). Germline V lookup: CDR1 MNHNS, CDR2 SASEGT. Trimming took 5 bases from V and 8 from J, leaving 13 bases between them. The CDR3 is 13 amino acids. CDR3 nucleotide sequence: TGTGCCAGCAGTAACGTACAGGGTTATGAGCAGTTCTTC. Translated: CASSNVQGYEQFF.

The rearrangement joins TRBV19 to TRBJ1-2, with 9 bases fitting TRBD1. There are 17 residues in the CDR3. Germline CDR1 and CDR2: LNHDA and SQIVND (reference sequence). V shed 5 bases and J 5 bases; nucleotides not matched to a gene: 15. The CDR3 coding sequence is TGTGCCAGTAGTCCAACTCACAGGGGGCCATACTTATATGGCTACACCTTC. It translates to CASSPTHRGPYLYGYTF.

The rearrangement links TRBV5-1 to TRBJ1-1; TRBD1 is a possible D gene (6 bases). CDR3 length: 14 amino acids. V was clipped by 2 bases and J by 5 bases, with 13 bases between them. Per the germline V gene, CDR1 is SGHRS and CDR2 is YFSETQ. CDR3 protein: CASSFGGARTEAFF. The CDR3 region has the DNA TGCGCCAGCAGCTTCGGGGGGGCTAGGACTGAAGCTTTCTTT.

The genes are TRBV2 and TRBJ2-7; no definite D call. Germline V CDR1 and CDR2: SNHLY, FYNNEI. CDR3 length: 14 amino acids. Trimming took off 2 bases at V and 0 bases at J, with 8 bases between the two ends. CDR3 sequence: CASSEYQVSYEQYF. The CDR3 DNA reads as TGTGCCAGCAGTGAATATCAGGTCTCCTACGAGCAGTACTTC.

The rearrangement joins TRBV30 to TRBJ1-3; the D is unclear. The CDR3 consists of 13 residues. The germline gives CDR1 GTSNPN, CDR2 SVGIG (reference sequence). V was pared by 3 bases and J by 2 bases, with 8 bases between. CDR3 loop: CAWRSSAGNTIYF. Written as DNA, the CDR3 is TGTGCCTGGAGGAGTTCGGCTGGAAACACCATATATTTT.

The rearrangement joins TRBV5-6 to TRBJ2-5; TRBD1 matches at 8 bases. The V gene's germline CDR1 is SGHDT and CDR2 YYEEEE. Trimming removed 4 bases from V and 1 base from J; junction bases left unmatched: 6. The CDR3 spans 15 residues. Here the CDR3 DNA reads TGTGCCAGCAGCCCCTCCGACAGGGGCCAAGAGACCCAGTACTTC. This translates into CASSPSDRGQETQYF. The full variable domain, completed using reference TRBV5-6 and TRBJ2-5, is DAGVTQSPTHLIKTRGQQVTLRCSPKSGHDTVSWYQQALGQGPQFIFQYYEEEERQRGNFPDRFSGHQFPNYSSELNVNALLLGDSALYLCASSPSDRGQETQYFGPGTRLLVL.

This chain joins TRBV9 and TRBJ2-2, with 9 bases matching TRBD2. Germline V gene data show CDR1 as SGDLS and CDR2 as YYNGEE. The CDR3 totals 16 residues. J was trimmed by 9 bases and V by 0 bases; bases with no gene match: 9. The CDR3 sequence is CASSVDIGASGRELFF. The CDR3 region has the DNA TGTGCCAGCAGCGTAGATATAGGGGCTAGCGGGAGGGAGCTGTTTTTT.

V gene TRBV19 combines with J gene TRBJ2-7; 13 bases are shared with TRBD2. Trimming removed 5 bases from V and 3 bases from J; junction bases left unmatched: 4. Looked up from germline, CDR1 is LNHDA and CDR2 is SQIVND (reference sequence). CDR3 length: 15 amino acids. Written as DNA, the CDR3 is TGTGCCAGTAGTTCTGGACTAGCGGGAGTCTACGAGCAGTACTTC. It encodes CASSSGLAGVYEQYF.

The V call is TRBV7-2, the J call TRBJ2-7, with 10 bases that match TRBD1. This CDR3 has 15 amino acids. Unmatched junction bases numbered 6, after V lost 3 bases and J lost 4 bases. Germline V gene sequence: CDR1 SGHTA, CDR2 FQGNSA. The CDR3 is CASSFGQGGFYEQYF. The CDR3 DNA follows: TGTGCCAGCAGCTTCGGACAGGGGGGGTTTTACGAGCAGTACTTC.

The chain has TRBV2 and TRBJ1-5, with 10 bases identical to TRBD1. V was clipped by 6 bases and J by 2 bases; unmatched bases: 10. The CDR3 has 17 amino acids. Germline CDR1 is SNHLY and CDR2 is FYNNEI. CDR3 DNA sequence: TGTGCCAGCAGGACAGGGGGCTCTCAGGGTGGCAATCAGCCCCAGCATTTT. Residues: CASRTGGSQGGNQPQHF. The full variable domain, in which reference TRBV2 and TRBJ1-5 provide the parts outside the CDR3, is EPEVTQTPSHQVTQMGQEVILRCVPISNHLYFYWYRQILGQKVEFLVSFYNNEISEKSEIFDDQFSVERPDGSNFTLKIRSTKLEDSAMYFCASRTGGSQGGNQPQHFGDGTRLSIL.

The chain is built from TRBV4-2 and TRBJ1-3; tentatively, D is TRBD1 (5 bases). Deletions cut 0 bases from V and 0 bases from J, with 15 bases between. The CDR3 sequence is 18 residues long. Germline CDR1 LGHNA, CDR2 YNFKEQ. In nucleotides, the CDR3 is TGTGCCAGCAGCCAAGAAGGAAACAGGCGCTACTCTGGAAACACCATATATTTT. It translates to CASSQEGNRRYSGNTIYF.

This clone has only one observation. V and J are TRBV5-5 and TRBJ2-1, with 9 bases identical to TRBD1. The CDR3 consists of 15 residues. The trim removed 3 bases at V and 5 bases at J, leaving 6 bases unmatched. Germline V gene data show CDR1 as SGHKS and CDR2 as YYEKEE (reference sequence). The CDR3 reads CASSWGQGINNEQFF. The CDR3 DNA is TGTGCCAGCAGCTGGGGACAGGGAATTAACAATGAGCAGTTCTTC. The full variable domain, rest sourced from reference TRBV5-5 and TRBJ2-1, is DAGVTQSPTHLIKTRGQQVTLRCSPISGHKSVSWYQQVLGQGPQFIFQYYEKEERGRGNFPDRFSARQFPNYSSELNVNALLLGDSALYLCASSWGQGINNEQFFGPGTRLTVL.

CDR3 residues: CASSLVPSSYNSPLHF. For the CDR3, the DNA is TGTGCCAGCAGCTTGGTTCCCAGCTCCTATAATTCACCCCTCCACTTT. The chain links TRBV5-6 to TRBJ1-6; D is ambiguous. V shed 0 bases and J shed 0 bases, with 7 bases lying between them. Germline assignment: CDR1 SGHDT and CDR2 YYEEEE. This CDR3 spans 16 amino acids. Based on the CDR3 plus reference TRBV5-6 and TRBJ1-6, the full variable domain is DAGVTQSPTHLIKTRGQQVTLRCSPKSGHDTVSWYQQALGQGPQFIFQYYEEEERQRGNFPDRFSGHQFPNYSSELNVNALLLGDSALYLCASSLVPSSYNSPLHFGNGTRLTVT.

This clone showed up just once. This rearrangement joins TRBV18 to TRBJ2-7; D unclear. The CDR3 covers 15 residues. Germline CDR1 is KGHSH and CDR2 is LQKENI. V was clipped by 2 bases and J by 2 bases, with 13 bases between them. CDR3 DNA: TGTGCCAGCTCACCAATGGTAACTCGGGCCTACGAGCAGTACTTC. This gives the protein CASSPMVTRAYEQYF.

V usage is TRBV5-6 and J usage is TRBJ1-1; TRBD1 might be the D (5 bases). The V end lost 2 bases, the J end lost 0 bases, and 14 bases lay between the germline ends. This CDR3 region has 16 residues. Per germline, CDR1 SGHDT and CDR2 YYEEEE. This chain's CDR3 is CASSFNGGGLNTEAFF. In nucleotides, the CDR3 is TGTGCCAGCAGCTTTAATGGGGGAGGGTTGAACACTGAAGCTTTCTTT. Filled out from reference TRBV5-6 and TRBJ1-1, the complete variable domain reads DAGVTQSPTHLIKTRGQQVTLRCSPKSGHDTVSWYQQALGQGPQFIFQYYEEEERQRGNFPDRFSGHQFPNYSSELNVNALLLGDSALYLCASSFNGGGLNTEAFFGQGTRLTVV.

The chain recombines TRBV12-5 with TRBJ1-6; D ambiguous. Trimming shortened V by 0 bases and J by 12 bases, and 9 bases separated the two germline ends. Germline V gene data show CDR1 as LGHNT and CDR2 as FRNRAP. The CDR3 covers 13 residues. CDR3 amino acids: CASGLVLRLPLHF. The CDR3 DNA sequence: TGTGCTAGTGGTTTGGTACTGCGATTACCCCTCCACTTT. Complete variable domain (other parts from reference TRBV12-5 and TRBJ1-6): DARVTQTPRHKVTEMGQEVTMRCQPILGHNTVFWYRQTMMQGLELLAYFRNRAPLDDSGMPKDRFSAEMPDATLATLKIQPSEPRDSAVYFCASGLVLRLPLHFGNGTRLTVT.

The chain couples TRBV6-5 to TRBJ2-1; 9 bases match TRBD2. The V gene's germline CDR1 is MNHEY and CDR2 SVGAGI. V gave up 5 bases and J gave up 7 bases; unmatched junction bases: 9. The CDR3 consists of 15 residues. The CDR3: CASSPGLALGNEQFF. The CDR3 nucleotides are TGTGCCAGCAGTCCGGGACTAGCACTGGGGAATGAGCAGTTCTTC.

V usage is TRBV30 and J usage is TRBJ1-4, with TRBD1 as a possible D gene (6 bases). The germline gives CDR1 GTSNPN, CDR2 SVGIG (reference sequence). This CDR3 contains 13 residues. V lost 3 bases to trimming and J lost 4 bases, with 9 bases between them. In DNA form, the CDR3 reads TGTGCCTGGAGGGCGGACAGTAATGAAAAACTGTTTTTT. It codes for CAWRADSNEKLFF.

V is TRBV5-6 and J is TRBJ2-1; D uncertain. The V end lost 0 bases, the J end lost 1 base, and 14 bases lay between the germline ends. CDR3 size: 17 residues. Germline lookup yields CDR1 SGHDT and CDR2 YYEEEE. In nucleotides, the CDR3 is TGTGCCAGCAGCTTGGCCCTGGGCTCTCCGTCCTACAATGAGCAGTTCTTC. Protein: CASSLALGSPSYNEQFF.